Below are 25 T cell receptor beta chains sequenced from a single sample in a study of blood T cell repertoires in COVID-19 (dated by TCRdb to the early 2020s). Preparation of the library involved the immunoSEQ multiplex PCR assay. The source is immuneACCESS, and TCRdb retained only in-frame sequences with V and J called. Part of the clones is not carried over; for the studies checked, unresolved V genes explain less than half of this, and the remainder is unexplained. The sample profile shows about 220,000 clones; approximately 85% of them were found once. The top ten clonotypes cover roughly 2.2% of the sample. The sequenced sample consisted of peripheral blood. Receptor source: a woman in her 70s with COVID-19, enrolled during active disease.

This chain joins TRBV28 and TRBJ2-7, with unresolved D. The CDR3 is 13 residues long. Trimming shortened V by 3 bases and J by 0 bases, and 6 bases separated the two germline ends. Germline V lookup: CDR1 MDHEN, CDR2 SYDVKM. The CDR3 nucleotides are TGTGCCAGCAGTTTGGCCACCTCCTACGAGCAGTACTTC. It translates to CASSLATSYEQYF. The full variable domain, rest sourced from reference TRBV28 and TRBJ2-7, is DVKVTQSSRYLVKRTGEKVFLECVQDMDHENMFWYRQDPGLGLRLIYFSYDVKMKEKGDIPEGYSVSREKKERFSLILESASTNQTSMYLCASSLATSYEQYFGPGTRLTVT.

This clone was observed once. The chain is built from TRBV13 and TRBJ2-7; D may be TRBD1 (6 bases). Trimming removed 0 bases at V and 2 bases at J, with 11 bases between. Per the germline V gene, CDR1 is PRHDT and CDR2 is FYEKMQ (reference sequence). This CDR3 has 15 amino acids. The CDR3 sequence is CASSLGGDIAYEQYF. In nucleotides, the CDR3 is TGTGCCAGCAGCTTAGGCGGGGACATAGCCTACGAGCAGTACTTC.

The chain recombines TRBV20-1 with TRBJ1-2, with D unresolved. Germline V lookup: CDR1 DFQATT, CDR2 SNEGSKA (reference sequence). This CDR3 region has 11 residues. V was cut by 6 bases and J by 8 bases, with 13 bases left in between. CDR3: CSARREGGYTF. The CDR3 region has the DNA TGCAGTGCCCGACGGGAGGGCGGCTACACCTTC.

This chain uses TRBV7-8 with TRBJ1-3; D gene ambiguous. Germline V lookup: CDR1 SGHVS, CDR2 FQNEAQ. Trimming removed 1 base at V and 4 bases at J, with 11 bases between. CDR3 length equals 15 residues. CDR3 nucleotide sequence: TGTGCCAGCAGCTTAGGAATGGGGAGAGGAAACACCATATATTTT. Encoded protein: CASSLGMGRGNTIYF.

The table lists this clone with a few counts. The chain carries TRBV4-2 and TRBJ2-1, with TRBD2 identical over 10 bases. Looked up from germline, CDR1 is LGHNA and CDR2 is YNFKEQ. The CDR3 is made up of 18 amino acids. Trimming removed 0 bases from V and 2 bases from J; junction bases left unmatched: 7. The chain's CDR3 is CASSQDRLAGATYNEQFF. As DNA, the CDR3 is TGTGCCAGCAGCCAAGATAGGCTAGCGGGAGCTACCTACAATGAGCAGTTCTTC.

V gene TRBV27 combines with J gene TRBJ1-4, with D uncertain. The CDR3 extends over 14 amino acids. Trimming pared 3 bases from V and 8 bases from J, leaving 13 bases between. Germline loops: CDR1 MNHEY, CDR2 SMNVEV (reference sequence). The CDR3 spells CASSLRPAGEKLFF. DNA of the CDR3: TGTGCCAGCAGTTTGCGGCCCGCGGGGGAAAAACTGTTTTTT. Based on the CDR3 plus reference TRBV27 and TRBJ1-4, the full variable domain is EAQVTQNPRYLITVTGKKLTVTCSQNMNHEYMSWYRQDPGLGLRQIYYSMNVEVTDKGDVPEGYKVSRKEKRNFPLILESPSPNQTSLYFCASSLRPAGEKLFFGSGTQLSVL.

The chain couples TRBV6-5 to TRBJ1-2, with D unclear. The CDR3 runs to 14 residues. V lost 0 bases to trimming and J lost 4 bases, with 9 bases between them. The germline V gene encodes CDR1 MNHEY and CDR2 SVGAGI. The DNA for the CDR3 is TGTGCCAGCAGTTACTCATCACAGTTCTATGGCTACACCTTC. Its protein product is CASSYSSQFYGYTF.

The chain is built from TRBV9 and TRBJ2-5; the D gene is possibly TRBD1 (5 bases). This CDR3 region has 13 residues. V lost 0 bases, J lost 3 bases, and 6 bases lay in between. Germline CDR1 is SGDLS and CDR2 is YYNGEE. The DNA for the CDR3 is TGTGCCAGCAGCGTAGAGACAGAAGAGACCCAGTACTTC. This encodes CASSVETEETQYF.

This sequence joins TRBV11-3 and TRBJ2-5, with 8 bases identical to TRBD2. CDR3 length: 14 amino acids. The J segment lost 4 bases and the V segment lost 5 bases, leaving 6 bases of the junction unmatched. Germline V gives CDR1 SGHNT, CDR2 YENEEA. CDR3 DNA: TGTGCCAGCAGCCCCTTTGCGGGAGGAGAGACCCAGTACTTC. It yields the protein CASSPFAGGETQYF.

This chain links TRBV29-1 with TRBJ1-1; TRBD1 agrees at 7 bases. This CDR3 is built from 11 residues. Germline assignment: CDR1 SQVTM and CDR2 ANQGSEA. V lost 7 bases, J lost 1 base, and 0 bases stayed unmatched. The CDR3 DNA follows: TGCAGCGACAGGGGGAACACTGAAGCTTTCTTT. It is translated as CSDRGNTEAFF. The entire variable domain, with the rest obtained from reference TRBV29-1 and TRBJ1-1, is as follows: SAVISQKPSRDICQRGTSLTIQCQVDSQVTMMFWYRQQPGQSLTLIATANQGSEATYESGFVIDKFPISRPNLTFSTLTVSNMSPEDSSIYLCSDRGNTEAFFGQGTRLTVV.

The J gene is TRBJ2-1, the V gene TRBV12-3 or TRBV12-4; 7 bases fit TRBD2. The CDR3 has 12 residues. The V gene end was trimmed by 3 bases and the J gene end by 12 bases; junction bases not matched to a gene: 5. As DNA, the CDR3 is TGTGCCAGCAGTTTTGGGAGGGTATGGCAGTTCTTC. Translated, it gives CASSFGRVWQFF.

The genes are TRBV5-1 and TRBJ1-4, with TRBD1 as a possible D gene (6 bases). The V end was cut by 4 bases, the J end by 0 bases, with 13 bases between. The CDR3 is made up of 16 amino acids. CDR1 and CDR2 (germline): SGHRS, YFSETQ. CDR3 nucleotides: TGCGCCAGCAGCCCAGGACAGACACCAACTAATGAAAAACTGTTTTTT. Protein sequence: CASSPGQTPTNEKLFF. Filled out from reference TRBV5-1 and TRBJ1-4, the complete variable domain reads KAGVTQTPRYLIKTRGQQVTLSCSPISGHRSVSWYQQTPGQGLQFLFEYFSETQRNKGNFPGRFSGRQFSNSRSEMNVSTLELGDSALYLCASSPGQTPTNEKLFFGSGTQLSVL.

This CDR3 is CASSVGISGELGPSYEQYF. CDR3 coding DNA: TGTGCCAGCAGCGTAGGGATTAGCGGGGAATTGGGGCCCTCCTACGAGCAGTACTTC. The chain couples TRBV9 to TRBJ2-7, with 8 nucleotides matching TRBD2. The CDR3 is 19 residues long. After removal of 0 bases from V and 0 bases from J, the junction contained 14 bases not matched to a gene. Germline V CDR1 and CDR2: SGDLS, YYNGEE.

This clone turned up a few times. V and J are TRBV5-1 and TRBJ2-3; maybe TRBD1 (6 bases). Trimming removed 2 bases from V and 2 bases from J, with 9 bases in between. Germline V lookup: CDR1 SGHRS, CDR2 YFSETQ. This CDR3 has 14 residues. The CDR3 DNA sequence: TGCGCCAGCAGCTTACAGGGCTACACAGATACGCAGTATTTT. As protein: CASSLQGYTDTQYF.

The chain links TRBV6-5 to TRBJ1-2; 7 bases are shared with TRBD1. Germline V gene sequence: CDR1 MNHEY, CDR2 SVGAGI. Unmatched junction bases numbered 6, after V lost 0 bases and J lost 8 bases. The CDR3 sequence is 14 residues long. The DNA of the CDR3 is TGTGCCAGCAGTTACTCAAGGGGGCTCCTAGGCTACACCTTC. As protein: CASSYSRGLLGYTF.

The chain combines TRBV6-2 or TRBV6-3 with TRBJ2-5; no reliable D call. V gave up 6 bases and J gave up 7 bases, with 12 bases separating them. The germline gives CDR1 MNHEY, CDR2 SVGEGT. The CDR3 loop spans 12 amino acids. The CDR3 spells CASSPANPTQYF. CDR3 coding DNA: TGTGCCAGCAGCCCTGCGAACCCGACCCAGTACTTC.

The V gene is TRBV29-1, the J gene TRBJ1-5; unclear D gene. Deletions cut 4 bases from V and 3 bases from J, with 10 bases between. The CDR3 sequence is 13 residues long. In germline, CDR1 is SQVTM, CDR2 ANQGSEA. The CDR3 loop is CSVVAADNQPQHF. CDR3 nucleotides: TGCAGCGTTGTCGCGGCCGACAATCAGCCCCAGCATTTT. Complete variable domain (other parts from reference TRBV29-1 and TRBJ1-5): SAVISQKPSRDICQRGTSLTIQCQVDSQVTMMFWYRQQPGQSLTLIATANQGSEATYESGFVIDKFPISRPNLTFSTLTVSNMSPEDSSIYLCSVVAADNQPQHFGDGTRLSIL.

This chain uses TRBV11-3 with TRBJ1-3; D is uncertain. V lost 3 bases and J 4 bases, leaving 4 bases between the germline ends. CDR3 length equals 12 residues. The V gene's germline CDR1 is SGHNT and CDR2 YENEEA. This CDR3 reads CASSFLGNTIYF. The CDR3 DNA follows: TGTGCCAGCAGCTTCTTAGGAAACACCATATATTTT. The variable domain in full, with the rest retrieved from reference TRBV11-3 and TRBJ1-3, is EAGVVQSPRYKIIEKKQPVAFWCNPISGHNTLYWYLQNLGQGPELLIRYENEEAVDDSQLPKDRFSAERLKGVDSTLKIQPAELGDSAVYLCASSFLGNTIYFGEGSWLTVV.

The CDR3 nucleotides are TGTGCCAGCACCCGGGATTTGCAAGAGACCCAGTACTTC. Translating gives CASTRDLQETQYF. This chain connects TRBV2 to TRBJ2-5; D is perhaps TRBD2 (5 bases). Trimming pared 7 bases from V and 2 bases from J, leaving 11 bases between. The germline V gene encodes CDR1 SNHLY and CDR2 FYNNEI. CDR3 size: 13 residues.

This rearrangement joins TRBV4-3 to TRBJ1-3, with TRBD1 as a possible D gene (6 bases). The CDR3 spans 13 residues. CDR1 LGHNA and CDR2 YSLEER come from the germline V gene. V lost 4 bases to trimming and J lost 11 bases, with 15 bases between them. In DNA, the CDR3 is TGCGCCAGCAGCCCGGAACAGGGAAGGGCCATATATTTT. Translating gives CASSPEQGRAIYF.

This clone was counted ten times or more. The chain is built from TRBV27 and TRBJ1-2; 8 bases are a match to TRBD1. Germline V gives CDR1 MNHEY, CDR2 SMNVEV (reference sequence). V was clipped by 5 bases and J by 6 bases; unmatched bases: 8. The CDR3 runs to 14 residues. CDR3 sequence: CASSIRQGSDGYTF. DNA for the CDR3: TGTGCCAGCAGTATACGACAGGGGTCGGATGGCTACACCTTC.

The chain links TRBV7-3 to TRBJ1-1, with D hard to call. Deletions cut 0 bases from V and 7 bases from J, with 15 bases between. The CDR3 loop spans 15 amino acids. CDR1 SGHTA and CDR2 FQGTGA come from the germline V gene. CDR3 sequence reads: CASSLTDLSGNEAFF. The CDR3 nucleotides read TGTGCCAGCAGCTTAACCGATTTATCGGGGAATGAAGCTTTCTTT.

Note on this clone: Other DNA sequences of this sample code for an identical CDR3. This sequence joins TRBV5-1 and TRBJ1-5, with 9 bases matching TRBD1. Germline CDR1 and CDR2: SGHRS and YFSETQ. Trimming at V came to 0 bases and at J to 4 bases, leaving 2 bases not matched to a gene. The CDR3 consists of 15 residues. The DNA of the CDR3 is TGCGCCAGCAGCTTGGGACAGGGGGGTAATCAGCCCCAGCATTTT. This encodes CASSLGQGGNQPQHF.

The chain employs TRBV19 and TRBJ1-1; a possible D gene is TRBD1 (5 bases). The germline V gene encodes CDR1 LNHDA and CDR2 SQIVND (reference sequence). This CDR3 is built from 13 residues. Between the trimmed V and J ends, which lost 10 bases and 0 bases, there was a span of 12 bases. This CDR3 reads CAISQDMNTEAFF. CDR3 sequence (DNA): TGTGCCATCTCCCAGGACATGAACACTGAAGCTTTCTTT.

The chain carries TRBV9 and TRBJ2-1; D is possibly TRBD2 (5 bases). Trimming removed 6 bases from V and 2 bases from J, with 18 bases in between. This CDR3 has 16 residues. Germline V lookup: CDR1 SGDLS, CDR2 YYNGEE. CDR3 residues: CASNPGTSGTYNEQFF. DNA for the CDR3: TGTGCCAGCAACCCAGGTACGTCGGGAACCTACAATGAGCAGTTCTTC.